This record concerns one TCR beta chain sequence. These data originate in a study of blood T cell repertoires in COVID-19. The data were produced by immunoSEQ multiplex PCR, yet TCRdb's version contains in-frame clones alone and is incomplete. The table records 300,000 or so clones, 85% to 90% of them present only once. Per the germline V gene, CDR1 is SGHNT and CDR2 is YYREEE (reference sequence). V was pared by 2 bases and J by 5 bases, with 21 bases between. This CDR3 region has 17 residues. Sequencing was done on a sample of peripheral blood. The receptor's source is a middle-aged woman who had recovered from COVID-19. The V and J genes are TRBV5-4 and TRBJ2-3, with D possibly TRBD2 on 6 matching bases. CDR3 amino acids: CASSFHLSGGAGDTQYF. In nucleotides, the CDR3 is TGTGCCAGCAGCTTTCACTTGAGTGGCGGGGCGGGAGATACGCAGTATTTT.